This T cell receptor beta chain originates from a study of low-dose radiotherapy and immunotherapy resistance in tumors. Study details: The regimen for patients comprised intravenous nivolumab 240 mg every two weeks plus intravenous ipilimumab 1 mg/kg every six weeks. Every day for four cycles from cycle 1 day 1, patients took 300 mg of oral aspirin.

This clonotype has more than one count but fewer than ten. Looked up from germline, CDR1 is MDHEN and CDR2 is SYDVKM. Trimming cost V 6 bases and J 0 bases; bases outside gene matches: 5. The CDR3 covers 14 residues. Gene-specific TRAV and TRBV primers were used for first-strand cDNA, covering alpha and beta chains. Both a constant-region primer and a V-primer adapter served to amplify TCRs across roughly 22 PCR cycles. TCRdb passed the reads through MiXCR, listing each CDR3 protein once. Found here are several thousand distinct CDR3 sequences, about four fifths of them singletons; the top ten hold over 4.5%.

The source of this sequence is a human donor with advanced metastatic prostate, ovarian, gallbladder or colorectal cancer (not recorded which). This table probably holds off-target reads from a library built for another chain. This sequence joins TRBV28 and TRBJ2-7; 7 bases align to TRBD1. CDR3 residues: CASRRQGFSYEQYF. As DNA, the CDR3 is TGTGCCAGCAGGAGACAGGGCTTCTCCTACGAGCAGTACTTC. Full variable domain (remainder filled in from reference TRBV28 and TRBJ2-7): DVKVTQSSRYLVKRTGEKVFLECVQDMDHENMFWYRQDPGLGLRLIYFSYDVKMKEKGDIPEGYSVSREKKERFSLILESASTNQTSMYLCASRRQGFSYEQYFGPGTRLTVT.